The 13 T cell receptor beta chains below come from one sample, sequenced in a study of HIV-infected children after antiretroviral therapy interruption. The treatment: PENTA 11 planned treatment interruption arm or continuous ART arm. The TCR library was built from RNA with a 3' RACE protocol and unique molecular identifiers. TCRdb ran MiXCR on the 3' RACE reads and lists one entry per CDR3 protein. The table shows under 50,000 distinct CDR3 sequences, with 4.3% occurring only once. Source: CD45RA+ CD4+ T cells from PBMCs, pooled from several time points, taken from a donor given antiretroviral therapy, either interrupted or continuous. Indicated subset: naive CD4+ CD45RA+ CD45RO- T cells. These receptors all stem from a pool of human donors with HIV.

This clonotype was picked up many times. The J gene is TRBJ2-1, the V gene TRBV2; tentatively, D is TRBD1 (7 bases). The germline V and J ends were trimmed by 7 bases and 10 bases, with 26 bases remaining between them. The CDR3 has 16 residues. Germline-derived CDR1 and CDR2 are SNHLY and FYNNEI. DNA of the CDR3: TGTGCCAGCACCCAACTTACCAGGGGGGCTACAGGAGAGCAGTTCTTC. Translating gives CASTQLTRGATGEQFF.

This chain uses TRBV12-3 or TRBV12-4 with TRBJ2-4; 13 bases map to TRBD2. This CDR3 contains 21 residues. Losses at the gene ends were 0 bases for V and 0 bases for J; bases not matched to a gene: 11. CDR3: CASSLASGLAGAEKAKNIQYF. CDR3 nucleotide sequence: TGTGCCAGCAGTTTAGCGTCTGGACTAGCGGGGGCCGAGAAAGCCAAAAACATTCAGTACTTC.

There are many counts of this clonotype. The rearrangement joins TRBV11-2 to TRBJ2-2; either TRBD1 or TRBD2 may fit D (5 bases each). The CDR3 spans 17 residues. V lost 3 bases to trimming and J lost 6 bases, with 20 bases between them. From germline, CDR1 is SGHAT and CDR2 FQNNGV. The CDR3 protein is CASSFRPSVRGPGELFF. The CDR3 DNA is TGTGCCAGCAGCTTTAGACCCTCGGTGAGGGGTCCCGGGGAGCTGTTTTTT.

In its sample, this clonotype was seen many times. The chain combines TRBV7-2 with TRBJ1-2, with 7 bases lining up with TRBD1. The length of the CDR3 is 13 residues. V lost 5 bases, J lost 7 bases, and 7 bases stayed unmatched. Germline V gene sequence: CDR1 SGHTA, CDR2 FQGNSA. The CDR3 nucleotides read TGTGCCAGCAGCCGATTGAGGGGGCCTGGCTACACCTTC. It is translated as CASSRLRGPGYTF.

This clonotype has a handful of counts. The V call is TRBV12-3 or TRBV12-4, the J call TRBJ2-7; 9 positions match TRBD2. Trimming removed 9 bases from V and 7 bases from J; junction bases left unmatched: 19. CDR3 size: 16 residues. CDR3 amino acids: CASRPGGGSGGLEQYF. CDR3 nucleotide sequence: TGTGCCAGTAGACCCGGGGGGGGTAGCGGGGGTCTGGAGCAGTACTTC.

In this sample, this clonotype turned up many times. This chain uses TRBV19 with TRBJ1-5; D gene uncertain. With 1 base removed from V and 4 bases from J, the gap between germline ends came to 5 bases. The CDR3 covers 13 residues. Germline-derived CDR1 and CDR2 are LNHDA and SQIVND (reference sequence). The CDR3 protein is CASSIAGNQPQHF. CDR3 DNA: TGTGCCAGTAGTATAGCCGGGAATCAGCCCCAGCATTTT.

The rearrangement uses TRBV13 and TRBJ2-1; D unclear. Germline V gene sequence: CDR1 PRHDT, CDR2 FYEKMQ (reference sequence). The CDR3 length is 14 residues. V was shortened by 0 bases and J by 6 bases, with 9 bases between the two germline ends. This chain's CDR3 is CASSLGLLRNEQFF. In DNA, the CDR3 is TGTGCCAGCAGCTTAGGCCTCCTCCGCAATGAGCAGTTCTTC.

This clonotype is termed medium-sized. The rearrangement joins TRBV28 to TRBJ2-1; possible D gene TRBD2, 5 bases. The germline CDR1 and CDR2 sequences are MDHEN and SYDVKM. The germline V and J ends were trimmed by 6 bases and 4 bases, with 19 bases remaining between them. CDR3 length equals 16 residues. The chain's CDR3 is CASSPSGIWEYNEQFF. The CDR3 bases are TGTGCCAGCAGCCCGTCTGGAATTTGGGAGTACAATGAGCAGTTCTTC.

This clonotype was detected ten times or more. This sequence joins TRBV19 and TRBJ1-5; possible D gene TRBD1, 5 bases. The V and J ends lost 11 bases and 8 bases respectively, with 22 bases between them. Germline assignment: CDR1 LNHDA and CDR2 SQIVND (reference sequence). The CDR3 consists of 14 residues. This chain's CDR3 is CASRSGRILEPQHF. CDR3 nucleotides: TGTGCCTCACGCTCGGGACGGATCTTGGAGCCCCAGCATTTT. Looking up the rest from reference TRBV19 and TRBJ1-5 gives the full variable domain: DGGITQSPKYLFRKEGQNVTLSCEQNLNHDAMYWYRQDPGQGLRLIYYSQIVNDFQKGDIAEGYSVSREKKESFPLTVTSAQKNPTAFYLCASRSGRILEPQHFGDGTRLSIL.

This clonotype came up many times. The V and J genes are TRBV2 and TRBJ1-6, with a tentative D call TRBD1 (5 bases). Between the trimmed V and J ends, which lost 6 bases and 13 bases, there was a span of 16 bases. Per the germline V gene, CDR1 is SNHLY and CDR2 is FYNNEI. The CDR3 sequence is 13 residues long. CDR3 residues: CASRNSVGGPLHF. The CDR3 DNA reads TGTGCCAGCAGAAACAGTGTGGGGGGTCCCCTCCACTTT. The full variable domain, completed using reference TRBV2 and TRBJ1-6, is EPEVTQTPSHQVTQMGQEVILRCVPISNHLYFYWYRQILGQKVEFLVSFYNNEISEKSEIFDDQFSVERPDGSNFTLKIRSTKLEDSAMYFCASRNSVGGPLHFGNGTRLTVT.

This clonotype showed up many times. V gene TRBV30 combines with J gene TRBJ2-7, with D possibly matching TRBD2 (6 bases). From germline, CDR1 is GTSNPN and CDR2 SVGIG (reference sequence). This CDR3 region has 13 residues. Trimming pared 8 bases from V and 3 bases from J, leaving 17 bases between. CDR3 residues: CAAEGEASYEQYF. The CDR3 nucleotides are TGTGCCGCGGAAGGGGAGGCCAGCTACGAGCAGTACTTC.

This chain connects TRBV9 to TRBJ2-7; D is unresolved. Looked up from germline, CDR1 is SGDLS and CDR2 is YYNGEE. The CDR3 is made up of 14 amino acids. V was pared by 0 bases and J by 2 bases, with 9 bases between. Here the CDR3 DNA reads TGTGCCAGCAGCGTAGGGGGTCCGCCCTACGAGCAGTACTTC. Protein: CASSVGGPPYEQYF.

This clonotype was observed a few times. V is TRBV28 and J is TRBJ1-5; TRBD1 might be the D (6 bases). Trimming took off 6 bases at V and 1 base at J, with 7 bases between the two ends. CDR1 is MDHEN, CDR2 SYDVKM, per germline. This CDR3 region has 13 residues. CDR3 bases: TGTGCCAGCAGACAGGGAAGCAATCAGCCCCAGCATTTT. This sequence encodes CASRQGSNQPQHF.